This T cell receptor beta chain comes out of a study of blood T cell repertoires in COVID-19. Study as a whole: From T cells, B-cell-depleted T cells, or PBMCs came the material, which was cDNA or gDNA.

The CDR3 has 14 amino acids. From germline, CDR1 is LNHDA and CDR2 SQIVND (reference sequence). V was clipped by 7 bases and J by 5 bases, with 15 bases between them. Sequencing was performed with immunoSEQ multiplex PCR; in TCRdb, only in-frame clones are kept and a portion is missing. The table has over 450,000 clones, about 88% seen once. The source material was peripheral blood. This sequence was found in a woman between 45 and 60 years old with COVID-19, enrolled during active disease. The J gene is TRBJ1-3, the V gene TRBV19; a possible D gene is TRBD1 (6 bases). CDR3: CASMTSGGRNTIYF. CDR3 sequence (DNA): TGTGCCAGTATGACGTCTGGGGGCAGAAACACCATATATTTT.